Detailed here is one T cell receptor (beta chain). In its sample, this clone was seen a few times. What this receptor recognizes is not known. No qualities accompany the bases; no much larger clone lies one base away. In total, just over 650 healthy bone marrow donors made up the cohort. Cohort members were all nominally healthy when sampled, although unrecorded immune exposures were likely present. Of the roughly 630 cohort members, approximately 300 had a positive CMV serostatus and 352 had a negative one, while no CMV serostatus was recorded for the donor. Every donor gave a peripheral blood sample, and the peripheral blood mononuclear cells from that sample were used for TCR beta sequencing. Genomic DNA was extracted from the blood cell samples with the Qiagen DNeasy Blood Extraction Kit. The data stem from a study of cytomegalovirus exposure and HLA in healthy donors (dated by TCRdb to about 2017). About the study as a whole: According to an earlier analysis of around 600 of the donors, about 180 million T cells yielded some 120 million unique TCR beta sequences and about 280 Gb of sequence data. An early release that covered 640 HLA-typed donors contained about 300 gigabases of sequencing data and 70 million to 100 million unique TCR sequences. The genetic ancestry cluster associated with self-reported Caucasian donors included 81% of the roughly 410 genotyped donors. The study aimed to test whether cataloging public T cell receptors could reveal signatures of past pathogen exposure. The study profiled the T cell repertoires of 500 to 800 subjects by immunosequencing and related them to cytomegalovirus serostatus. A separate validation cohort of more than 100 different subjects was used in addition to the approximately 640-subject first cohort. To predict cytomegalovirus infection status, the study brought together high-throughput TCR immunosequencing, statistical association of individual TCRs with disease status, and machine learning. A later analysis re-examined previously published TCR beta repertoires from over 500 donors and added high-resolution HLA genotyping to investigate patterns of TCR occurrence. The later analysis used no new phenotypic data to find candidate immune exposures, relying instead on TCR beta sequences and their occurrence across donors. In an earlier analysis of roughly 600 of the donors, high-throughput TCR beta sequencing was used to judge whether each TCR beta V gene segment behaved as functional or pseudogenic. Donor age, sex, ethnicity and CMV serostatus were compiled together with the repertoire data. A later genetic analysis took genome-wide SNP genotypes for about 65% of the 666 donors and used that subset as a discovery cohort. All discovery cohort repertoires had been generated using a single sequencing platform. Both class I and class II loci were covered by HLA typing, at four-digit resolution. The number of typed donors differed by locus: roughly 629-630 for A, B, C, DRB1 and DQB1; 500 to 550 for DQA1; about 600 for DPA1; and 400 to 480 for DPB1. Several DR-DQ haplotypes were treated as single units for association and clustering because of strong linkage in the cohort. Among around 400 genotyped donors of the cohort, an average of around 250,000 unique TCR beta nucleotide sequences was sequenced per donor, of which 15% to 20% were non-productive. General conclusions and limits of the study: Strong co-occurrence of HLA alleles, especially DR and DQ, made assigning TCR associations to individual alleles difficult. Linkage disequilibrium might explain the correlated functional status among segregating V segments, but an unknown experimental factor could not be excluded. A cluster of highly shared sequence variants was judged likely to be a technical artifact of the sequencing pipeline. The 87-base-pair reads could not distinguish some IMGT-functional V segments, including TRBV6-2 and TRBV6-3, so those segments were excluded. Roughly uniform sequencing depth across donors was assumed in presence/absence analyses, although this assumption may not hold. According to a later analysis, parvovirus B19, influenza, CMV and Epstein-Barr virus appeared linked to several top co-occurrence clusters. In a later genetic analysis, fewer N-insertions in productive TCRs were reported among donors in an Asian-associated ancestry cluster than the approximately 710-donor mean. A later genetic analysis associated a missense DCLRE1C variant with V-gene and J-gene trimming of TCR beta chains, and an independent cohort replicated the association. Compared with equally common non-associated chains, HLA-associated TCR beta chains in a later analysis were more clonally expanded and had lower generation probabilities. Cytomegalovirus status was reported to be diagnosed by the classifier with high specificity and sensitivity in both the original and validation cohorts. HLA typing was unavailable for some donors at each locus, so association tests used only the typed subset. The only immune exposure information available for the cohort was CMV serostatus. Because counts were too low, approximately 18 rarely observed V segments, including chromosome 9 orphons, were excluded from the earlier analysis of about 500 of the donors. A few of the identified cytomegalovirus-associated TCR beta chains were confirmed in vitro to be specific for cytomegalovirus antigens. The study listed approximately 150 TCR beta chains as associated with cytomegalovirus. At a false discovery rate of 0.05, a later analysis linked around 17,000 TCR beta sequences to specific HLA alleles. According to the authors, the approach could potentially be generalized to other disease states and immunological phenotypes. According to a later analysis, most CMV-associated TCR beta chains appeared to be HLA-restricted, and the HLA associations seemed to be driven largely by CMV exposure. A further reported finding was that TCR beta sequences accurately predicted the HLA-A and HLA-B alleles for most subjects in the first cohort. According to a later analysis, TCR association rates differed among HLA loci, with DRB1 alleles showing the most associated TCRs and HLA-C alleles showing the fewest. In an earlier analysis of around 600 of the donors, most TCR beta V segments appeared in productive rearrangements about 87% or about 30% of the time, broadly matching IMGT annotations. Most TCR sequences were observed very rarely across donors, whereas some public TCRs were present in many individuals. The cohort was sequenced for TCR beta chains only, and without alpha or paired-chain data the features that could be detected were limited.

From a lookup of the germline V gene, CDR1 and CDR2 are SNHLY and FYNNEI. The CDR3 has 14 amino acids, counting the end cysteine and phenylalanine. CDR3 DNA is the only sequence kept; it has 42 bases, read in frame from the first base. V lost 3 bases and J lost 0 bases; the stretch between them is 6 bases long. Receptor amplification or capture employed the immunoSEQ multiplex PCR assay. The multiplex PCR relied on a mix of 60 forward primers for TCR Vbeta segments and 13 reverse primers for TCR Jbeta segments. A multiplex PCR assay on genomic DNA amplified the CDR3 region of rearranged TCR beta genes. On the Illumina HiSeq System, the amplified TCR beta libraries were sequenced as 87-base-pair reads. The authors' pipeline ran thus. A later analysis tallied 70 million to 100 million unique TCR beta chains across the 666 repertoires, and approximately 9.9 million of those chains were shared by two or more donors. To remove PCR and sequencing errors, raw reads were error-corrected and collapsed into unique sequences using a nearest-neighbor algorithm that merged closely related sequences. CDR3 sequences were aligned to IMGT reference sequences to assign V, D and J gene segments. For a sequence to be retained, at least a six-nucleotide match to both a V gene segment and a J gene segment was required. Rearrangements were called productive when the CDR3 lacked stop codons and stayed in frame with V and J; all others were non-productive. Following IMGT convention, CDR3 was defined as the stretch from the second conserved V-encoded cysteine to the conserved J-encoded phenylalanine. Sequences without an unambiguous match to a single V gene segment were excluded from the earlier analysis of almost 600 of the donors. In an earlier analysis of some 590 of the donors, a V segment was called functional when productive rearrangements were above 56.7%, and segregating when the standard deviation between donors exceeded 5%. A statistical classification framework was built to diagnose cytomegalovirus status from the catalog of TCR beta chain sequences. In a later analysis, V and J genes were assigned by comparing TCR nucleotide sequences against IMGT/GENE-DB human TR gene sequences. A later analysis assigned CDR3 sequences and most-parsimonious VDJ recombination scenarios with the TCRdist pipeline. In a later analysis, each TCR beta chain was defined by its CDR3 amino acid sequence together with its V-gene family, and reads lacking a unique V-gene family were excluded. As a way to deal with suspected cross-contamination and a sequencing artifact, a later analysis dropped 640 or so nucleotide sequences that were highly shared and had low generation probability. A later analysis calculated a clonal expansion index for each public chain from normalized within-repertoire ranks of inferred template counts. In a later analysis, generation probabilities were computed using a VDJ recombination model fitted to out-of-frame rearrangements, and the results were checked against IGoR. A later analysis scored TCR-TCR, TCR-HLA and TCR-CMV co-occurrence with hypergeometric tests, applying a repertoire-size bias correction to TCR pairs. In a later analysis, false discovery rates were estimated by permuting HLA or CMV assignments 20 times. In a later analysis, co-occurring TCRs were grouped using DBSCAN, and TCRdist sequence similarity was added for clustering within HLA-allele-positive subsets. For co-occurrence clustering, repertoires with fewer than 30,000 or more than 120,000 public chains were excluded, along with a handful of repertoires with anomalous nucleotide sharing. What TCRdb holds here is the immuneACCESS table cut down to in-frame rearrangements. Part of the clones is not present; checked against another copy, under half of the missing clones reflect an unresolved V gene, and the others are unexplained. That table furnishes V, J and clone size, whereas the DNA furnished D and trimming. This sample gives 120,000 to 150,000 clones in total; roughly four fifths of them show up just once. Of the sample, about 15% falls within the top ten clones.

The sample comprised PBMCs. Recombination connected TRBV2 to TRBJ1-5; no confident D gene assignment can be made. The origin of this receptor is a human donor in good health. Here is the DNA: TGTGCCAGCAGTGACGAACATAGCAATCAGCCCCAGCATTTT. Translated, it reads CASSDEHSNQPQHF.